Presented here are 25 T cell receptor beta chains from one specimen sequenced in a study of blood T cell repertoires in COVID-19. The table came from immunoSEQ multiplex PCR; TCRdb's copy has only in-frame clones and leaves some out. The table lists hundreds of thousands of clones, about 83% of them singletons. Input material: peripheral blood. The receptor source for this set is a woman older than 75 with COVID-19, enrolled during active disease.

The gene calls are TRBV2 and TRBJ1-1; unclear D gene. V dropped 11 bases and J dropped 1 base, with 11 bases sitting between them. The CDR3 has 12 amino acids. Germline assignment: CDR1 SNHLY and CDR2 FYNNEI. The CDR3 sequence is CARLAGNTEAFF. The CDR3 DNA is TGTGCCCGACTAGCGGGGAACACTGAAGCTTTCTTT.

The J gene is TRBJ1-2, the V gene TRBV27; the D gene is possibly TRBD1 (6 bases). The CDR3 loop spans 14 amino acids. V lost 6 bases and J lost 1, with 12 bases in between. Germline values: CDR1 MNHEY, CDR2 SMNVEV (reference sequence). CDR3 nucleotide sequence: TGTGCCAGCAGACCGCAGGGGAGTAACTATGGCTACACCTTC. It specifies CASRPQGSNYGYTF.

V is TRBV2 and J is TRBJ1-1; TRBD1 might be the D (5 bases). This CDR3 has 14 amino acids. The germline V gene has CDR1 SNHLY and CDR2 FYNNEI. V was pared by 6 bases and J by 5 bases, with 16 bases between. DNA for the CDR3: TGTGCCAGCAGGGGGACTATTTGGACGACTGAAGCTTTCTTT. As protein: CASRGTIWTTEAFF.

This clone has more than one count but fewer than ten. The CDR3 loop reads CASSLSREGTEAFF. Written as DNA, the CDR3 is TGTGCCAGCAGCCTATCGAGGGAAGGCACTGAAGCTTTCTTT. The chain joins TRBV6-5 to TRBJ1-1; D is unresolved. This CDR3 comprises 14 residues. Trimming stripped 6 bases from V and 4 bases from J, with 15 bases between. Germline V lookup: CDR1 MNHEY, CDR2 SVGAGI.

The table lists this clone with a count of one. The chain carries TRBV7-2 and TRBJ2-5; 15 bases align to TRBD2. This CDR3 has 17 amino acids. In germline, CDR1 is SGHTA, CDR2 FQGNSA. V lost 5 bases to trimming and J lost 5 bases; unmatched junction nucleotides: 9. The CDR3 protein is CASSPRTSGGAGETQYF. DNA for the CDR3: TGTGCCAGCAGCCCTCGGACTAGCGGGGGGGCCGGGGAGACCCAGTACTTC.

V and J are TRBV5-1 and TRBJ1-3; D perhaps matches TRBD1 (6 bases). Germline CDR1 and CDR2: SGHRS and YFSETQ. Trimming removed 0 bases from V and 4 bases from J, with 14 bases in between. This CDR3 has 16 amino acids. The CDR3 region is CASSLAGGGQGNTIYF. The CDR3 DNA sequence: TGCGCCAGCAGCTTGGCCGGGGGGGGCCAGGGAAACACCATATATTTT.

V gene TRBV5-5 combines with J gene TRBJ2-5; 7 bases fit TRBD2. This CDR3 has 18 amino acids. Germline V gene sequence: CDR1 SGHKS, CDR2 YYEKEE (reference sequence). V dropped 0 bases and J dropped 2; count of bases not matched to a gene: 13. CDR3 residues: CASSLEGLFVGGQETQYF. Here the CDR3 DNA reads TGTGCCAGCAGCTTGGAGGGTCTGTTTGTGGGGGGGCAAGAGACCCAGTACTTC.

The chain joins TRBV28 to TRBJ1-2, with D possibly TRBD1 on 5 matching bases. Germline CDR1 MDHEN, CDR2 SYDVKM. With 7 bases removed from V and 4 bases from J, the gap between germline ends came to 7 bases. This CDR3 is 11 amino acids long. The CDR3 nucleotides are TGTGCCAGCATGACAGCCTATGGCTACACCTTC. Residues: CASMTAYGYTF.

CDR3 bases: TGTGCCAGCACCCCCGGGCGGGCTCAGCCCCAGCATTTT. Translating gives CASTPGRAQPQHF. J is TRBJ1-5 and V is TRBV6-2 or TRBV6-3; D gene uncertain. The V gene lost 7 bases and the J gene lost 6 bases, with 13 bases spanning the gap. Germline CDR1 and CDR2: MNHEY and SVGEGT. The CDR3 consists of 13 residues.

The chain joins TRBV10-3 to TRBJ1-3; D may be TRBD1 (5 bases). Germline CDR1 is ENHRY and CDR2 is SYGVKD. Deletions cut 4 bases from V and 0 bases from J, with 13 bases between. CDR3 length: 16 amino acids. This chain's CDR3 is CAISGGGAGSGNTIYF. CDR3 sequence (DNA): TGTGCCATCAGTGGGGGGGGAGCAGGCTCTGGAAACACCATATATTTT.

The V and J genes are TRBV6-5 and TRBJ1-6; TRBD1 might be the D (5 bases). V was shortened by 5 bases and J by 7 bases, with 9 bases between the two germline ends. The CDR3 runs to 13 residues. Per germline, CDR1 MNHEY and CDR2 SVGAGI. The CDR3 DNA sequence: TGTGCCAGCAGTCCCCAGGGAAATTCACCCCTCCACTTT. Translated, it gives CASSPQGNSPLHF.

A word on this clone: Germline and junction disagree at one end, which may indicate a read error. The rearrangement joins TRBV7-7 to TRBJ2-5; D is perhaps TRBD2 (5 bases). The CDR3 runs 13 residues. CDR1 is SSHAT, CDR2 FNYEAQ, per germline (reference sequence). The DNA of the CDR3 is TGTGCTAGCAGCCCCTTGCGGGCCGAGACCCAGTACTTC. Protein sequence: CASSPLRAETQYF.

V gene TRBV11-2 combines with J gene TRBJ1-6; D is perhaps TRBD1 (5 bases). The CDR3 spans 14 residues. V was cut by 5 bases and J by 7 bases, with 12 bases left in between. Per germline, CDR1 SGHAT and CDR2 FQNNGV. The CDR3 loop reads CASSVGGTNSPLHF. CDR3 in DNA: TGTGCCAGCAGCGTTGGGGGGACCAATTCACCCCTCCACTTT.

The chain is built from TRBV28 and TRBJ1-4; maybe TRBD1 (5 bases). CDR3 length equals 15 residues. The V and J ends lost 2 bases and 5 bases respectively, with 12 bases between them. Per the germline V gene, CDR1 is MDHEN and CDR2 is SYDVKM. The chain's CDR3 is CASSLTQGGNEKLFF. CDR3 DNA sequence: TGTGCCAGCAGTTTAACCCAGGGAGGGAATGAAAAACTGTTTTTT. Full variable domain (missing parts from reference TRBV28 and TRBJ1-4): DVKVTQSSRYLVKRTGEKVFLECVQDMDHENMFWYRQDPGLGLRLIYFSYDVKMKEKGDIPEGYSVSREKKERFSLILESASTNQTSMYLCASSLTQGGNEKLFFGSGTQLSVL.

The CDR3 DNA sequence: TGCGCCAGCAGCCAACGCCTTCACACAGGGGCCTCTGGAAACACCATATATTTT. Translating it yields CASSQRLHTGASGNTIYF. This sequence joins TRBV4-1 and TRBJ1-3; 7 bases agree with TRBD1. CDR1 is MGHRA and CDR2 is YSYEKL in the germline V gene. The trim removed 2 bases at V and 0 bases at J, leaving 10 bases unmatched. The CDR3 totals 18 residues.

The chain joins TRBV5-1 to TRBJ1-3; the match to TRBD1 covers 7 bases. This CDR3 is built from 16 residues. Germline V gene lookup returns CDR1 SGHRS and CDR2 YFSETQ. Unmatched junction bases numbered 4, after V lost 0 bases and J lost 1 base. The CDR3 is CASSLEGGASGNTIYF. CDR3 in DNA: TGCGCCAGCAGCTTGGAAGGGGGCGCGTCTGGAAACACCATATATTTT.

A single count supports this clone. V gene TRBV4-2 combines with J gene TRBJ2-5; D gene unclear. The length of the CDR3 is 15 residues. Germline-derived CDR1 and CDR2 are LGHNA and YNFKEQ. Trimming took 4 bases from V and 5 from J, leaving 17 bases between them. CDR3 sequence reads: CASSPARAFLETQYF. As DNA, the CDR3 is TGTGCCAGCAGCCCAGCTAGAGCTTTTTTGGAGACCCAGTACTTC.

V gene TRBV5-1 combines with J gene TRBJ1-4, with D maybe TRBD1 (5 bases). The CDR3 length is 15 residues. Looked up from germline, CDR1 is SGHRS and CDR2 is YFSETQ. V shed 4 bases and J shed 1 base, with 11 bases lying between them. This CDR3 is CASSQSGGTNEKLFF. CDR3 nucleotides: TGCGCCAGCAGCCAATCCGGGGGAACTAATGAAAAACTGTTTTTT.

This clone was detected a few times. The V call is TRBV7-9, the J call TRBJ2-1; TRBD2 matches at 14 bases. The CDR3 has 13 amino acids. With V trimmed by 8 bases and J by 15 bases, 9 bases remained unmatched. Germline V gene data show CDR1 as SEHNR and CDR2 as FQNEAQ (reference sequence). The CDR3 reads CASQTSGGASGFF. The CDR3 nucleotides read TGTGCCAGCCAGACTAGCGGGGGGGCCTCTGGGTTCTTC.

The CDR3 spells CASSSGQGGYGYTF. CDR3 nucleotides: TGTGCCAGCAGCTCTGGACAGGGGGGATATGGCTACACCTTC. This chain connects TRBV7-3 to TRBJ1-2, with TRBD1 matching 10 bases. In germline, CDR1 is SGHTA, CDR2 FQGTGA. Germline trimming cut 4 bases from V and 5 bases from J; bases unmatched to any gene: 4. The CDR3 totals 14 residues.

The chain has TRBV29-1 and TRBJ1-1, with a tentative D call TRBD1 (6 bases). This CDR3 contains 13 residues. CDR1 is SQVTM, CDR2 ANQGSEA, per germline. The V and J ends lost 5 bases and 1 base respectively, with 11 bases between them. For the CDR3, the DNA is TGCAGCGTTTTGGGACACGGGAACACTGAAGCTTTCTTT. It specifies CSVLGHGNTEAFF.

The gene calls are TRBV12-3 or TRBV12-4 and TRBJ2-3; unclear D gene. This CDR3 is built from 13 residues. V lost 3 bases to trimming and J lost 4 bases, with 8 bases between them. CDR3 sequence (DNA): TGTGCCAGCAGTTTTCCCCCCTCAGATACGCAGTATTTT. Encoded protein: CASSFPPSDTQYF.

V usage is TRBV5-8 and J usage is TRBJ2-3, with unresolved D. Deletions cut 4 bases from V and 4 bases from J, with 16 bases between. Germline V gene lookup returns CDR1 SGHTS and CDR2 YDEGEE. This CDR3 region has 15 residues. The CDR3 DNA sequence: TGTGCCAGCAGCGCGAGGCATATCCGAGCAGATACGCAGTATTTT. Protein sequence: CASSARHIRADTQYF.

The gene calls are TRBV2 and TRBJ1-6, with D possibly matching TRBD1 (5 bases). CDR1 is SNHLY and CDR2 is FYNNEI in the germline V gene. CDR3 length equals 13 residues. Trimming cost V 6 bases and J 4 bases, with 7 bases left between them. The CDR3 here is CASRQGYNSPLHF. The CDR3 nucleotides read TGTGCCAGCAGGCAGGGATATAATTCACCCCTCCACTTT.

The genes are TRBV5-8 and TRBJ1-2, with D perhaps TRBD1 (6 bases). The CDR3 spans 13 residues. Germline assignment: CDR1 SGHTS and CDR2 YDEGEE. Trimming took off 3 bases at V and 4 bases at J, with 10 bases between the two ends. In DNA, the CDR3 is TGTGCCAGCAGCTCGAGGGGGTCCTATGGCTACACCTTC. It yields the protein CASSSRGSYGYTF.